These T cell receptor beta chains were read from a single sample in a study of blood T cell repertoires in COVID-19. TCRdb's table, derived via immunoSEQ multiplex PCR, lists solely in-frame clones and lacks some. The sample yields about 240,000 clones, 80% to 90% seen once. Specimen: peripheral blood. These receptors were taken from a man aged 60 to 69 with acute or convalescent COVID-19. Each CDR3 is given with its conserved first and last residue. A D gene is named only where the DNA matches it firmly. Some rows have no size entry. The others give once, few or many, or a class for an expanded clone.

TRBJ1-2 | TRBD1 | TRBV9 | - | CASSTDRDRGYTYGYTF | TGTGCCAGCAGCACCGACAGGGACAGGGGGTATACCTATGGCTACACCTTC
TRBJ2-3 | - | TRBV28 | - | CASSSPTLLLLTDTQYF | TGTGCCAGCAGTTCCCCTACCCTACTGCTGCTCACAGATACGCAGTATTTT
TRBJ2-1 | - | TRBV5-4 | - | CASSWELGTNNEQFF | TGTGCCAGCAGCTGGGAGCTCGGGACAAACAATGAGCAGTTCTTC
TRBJ2-7 | - | TRBV14 | - | CASSQEILLRIDTRYEQYF | TGTGCCAGCAGCCAAGAAATTCTGTTGAGAATCGACACCCGCTACGAGCAGTACTTC
TRBJ1-2 | TRBD1 | TRBV6-5 | - | CASSRQGEYYGYTF | TGTGCCAGCAGCCGACAGGGGGAATACTATGGCTACACCTTC
TRBJ1-2 | - | TRBV7-3 | - | CASSAGVGYGYTF | TGTGCCAGCAGCGCAGGGGTAGGCTATGGCTACACCTTC
TRBJ1-2 | TRBD1 | TRBV4-3 | - | CASSQVSTGGQGYTF | TGCGCCAGCAGCCAAGTCTCCACAGGGGGCCAAGGCTACACCTTC
TRBJ1-5 | TRBD1 | TRBV28 | - | CASSAPSGTANQPQHF | TGTGCCAGCAGTGCACCCTCCGGGACAGCTAATCAGCCCCAGCATTTT
TRBJ2-3 | - | TRBV11-2 | once | CASSQERFATQYF | TGTGCCAGCAGCCAGGAACGTTTTGCTACGCAGTATTTT
TRBJ2-2 | - | TRBV7-9 | - | CASSFGAAPNTGELFF | TGTGCCAGCAGCTTTGGGGCAGCCCCGAACACCGGGGAGCTGTTTTTT
TRBJ2-2 | TRBD2 | TRBV7-3 | - | CASSPPGLAGVSGELFF | TGTGCCAGCAGCCCCCCGGGACTAGCGGGAGTATCAGGGGAGCTGTTTTTT
TRBJ2-2 | TRBD2 | TRBV6-2/TRBV6-3 | - | CASSYLSASGYHTGELFF | TGTGCCAGCAGTTACCTTTCTGCTAGCGGCTACCACACCGGGGAGCTGTTTTTT
TRBJ1-1 | - | TRBV14 | once | CASSHYQREAFF | TGTGCCAGCAGCCACTACCAACGTGAAGCTTTCTTT